This T cell receptor (beta chain) was recorded in a study of blood T cell repertoires in COVID-19. The V gene lost 6 bases and the J gene lost 0 bases, with 16 bases spanning the gap. The germline V gene encodes CDR1 MDHEN and CDR2 SYDVKM. This CDR3 contains 16 residues. In the authors' methods: Amplified reference gene primers provided the basis for estimating nucleated cell counts. Data came from immunoSEQ multiplex PCR; TCRdb stores just in-frame clones and leaves some out. V and J calls and clone size come straight from that table; D and trimming were deduced from the DNA. In the table there are 100,000 to 150,000 clones, about 88% of which are singletons.

The chain employs TRBV28 and TRBJ2-3; D perhaps matches TRBD1 (6 bases). The sample taken for sequencing was peripheral blood. The source is a human donor in a cohort sampled during active COVID-19. CDR3 DNA: TGTGCCAGCAGGGGGGCCCTTCGCGGGAGCACAGATACGCAGTATTTT. It is translated as CASRGALRGSTDTQYF.